This T cell receptor (beta chain) was identified in a study of blood T cell repertoires in COVID-19. Across the whole study: Material from acute and convalescent COVID-19 was sourced from the United States, Italy and Spain. Sources were T cells, B-cell-depleted T cells, or PBMCs; the material itself was cDNA or gDNA.

As processed by the authors: It was from reference gene primer amplification that nucleated cell counts were estimated. Profiling relied on immunoSEQ multiplex PCR, and the TCRdb table lists in-frame clones only, not all of them. Clone size and V and J calls were adopted from that table, with D and trimming inferred from the DNA. The sample includes approximately 130,000 clones, approximately 77% of them seen just once. With V trimmed by 7 bases and J by 6 bases, 8 bases remained unmatched. The CDR3 has 15 amino acids. CDR1 and CDR2 from the germline V gene are KGHDR and SFDVKD. This receptor was obtained from an older man with acute or convalescent COVID-19. Sequencing used peripheral blood. V usage is TRBV24-1 and J usage is TRBJ2-1, with 10 nucleotides matching TRBD1. DNA of the CDR3: TGTGCCACCAGCCGAGGGACAGGGGATTTCAATGAGCAGTTCTTC. This gives the protein CATSRGTGDFNEQFF.